This T cell receptor beta chain was profiled in a study of PD-1 blockade in classical Hodgkin lymphoma. Regarding the study as a whole: The CD4+ diversity rise by C4D1 was clearest in complete responders. Reported findings placed baseline TCR diversity lower in newly diagnosed patients (compared with healthy donors).

With no exception, relapse followed autologous stem cell transplantation in all patients, and brentuximab vedotin exposure varied. The V end lost 0 bases, the J end lost 5 bases, and 8 bases lay between the germline ends. This CDR3 spans 14 amino acids. Germline V gene lookup returns CDR1 SGHNT and CDR2 YENEEA. Clones were sequenced by immunoSEQ multiplex PCR, and TCRdb holds only the in-frame ones, with some missing. The repertoire holds about 39,000 clones, with 69% as singletons. For this clone: Its antigen is not known.

The source of this sequence is a human donor with classical Hodgkin lymphoma. The chain recombines TRBV11-3 with TRBJ1-5; D call uncertain. Here the sequenced sample was peripheral blood mononuclear cells (PBMCs), taken before the second cycle of nivolumab. The CDR3 region has the DNA TGTGCCAGCAGCTTAGAGGCTCAGTATCAGCCCCAGCATTTT. This translates into CASSLEAQYQPQHF.